The next 8 T cell receptor beta chains were all read from a single sample in a study of blood T cell repertoires in COVID-19. Data came from immunoSEQ multiplex PCR; TCRdb stores just in-frame clones and leaves some out. The sample has about 140,000 clones; roughly 86% are singletons. Material for sequencing was PBMCs or T cells enriched from blood (not recorded which). The source is a woman between 45 and 60 years old with acute COVID-19.

This clone was counted a single time. This chain links TRBV30 with TRBJ1-1, with 7 bases that match TRBD1. CDR1 is GTSNPN and CDR2 is SVGIG in the germline V gene (reference sequence). Trimming removed 4 bases from V and 5 bases from J; junction bases left unmatched: 7. This CDR3 has 13 amino acids. CDR3 DNA: TGTGCCTGGACTAGGGGGCGTTGGACTGAAGCTTTCTTT. Encoded protein: CAWTRGRWTEAFF.

This clone occurred a few times. The chain combines TRBV19 with TRBJ2-3; D is undetermined. The CDR3 runs to 15 residues. The V end lost 4 bases, the J end lost 0 bases, and 11 bases lay between the germline ends. CDR1 is LNHDA, CDR2 SQIVND, per germline (reference sequence). CDR3 bases: TGTGCCAGTAGTAAAGACACGAGTAGCACAGATACGCAGTATTTT. Its protein product is CASSKDTSSTDTQYF.

This rearrangement joins TRBV9 to TRBJ2-1, with 11 bases fitting TRBD2. The CDR3 spans 16 residues. Germline V gene lookup returns CDR1 SGDLS and CDR2 YYNGEE. V shed 4 bases, J shed 6 bases, and the junction held 9 bases outside the gene matches. The DNA for the CDR3 is TGTGCCAGCAGCACCCGACTAGCGGGGTATTCCAATGAGCAGTTCTTC. It specifies CASSTRLAGYSNEQFF.

This clone was found once. The rearrangement links TRBV19 to TRBJ1-4; a weak D match, TRBD1 (6 bases). The germline gives CDR1 LNHDA, CDR2 SQIVND (reference sequence). The CDR3 runs 15 residues. Trimming took off 6 bases at V and 5 bases at J, with 16 bases between the two ends. The CDR3 sequence is CASSLRGTLNEKLFF. For the CDR3, the DNA is TGTGCCAGTAGCCTAAGGGGGACATTAAATGAAAAACTGTTTTTT.

This chain uses TRBV7-2 with TRBJ2-1; D remains ambiguous. Germline lookup yields CDR1 SGHTA and CDR2 FQGNSA. V was cut by 4 bases and J by 12 bases, with 13 bases left in between. CDR3 length equals 12 residues. The CDR3 DNA is TGTGCCAGCAGCTCCGATCCAATCGGGCAGTTCTTC. Its protein product is CASSSDPIGQFF.

The chain carries TRBV18 and TRBJ1-2; TRBD1 agrees at 8 bases. J was trimmed by 8 bases and V by 2 bases; bases with no gene match: 4. The CDR3 sequence is 13 residues long. The V gene's germline CDR1 is KGHSH and CDR2 LQKENI. As DNA, the CDR3 is TGTGCCAGCTCACCAGGACAGGGCTTGGGCTACACCTTC. Protein product: CASSPGQGLGYTF.

The chain employs TRBV11-3 and TRBJ1-2; no clear D. Trimming removed 6 bases at V and 13 bases at J, with 24 bases between. The CDR3 sequence is 14 residues long. The germline CDR1 and CDR2 sequences are SGHNT and YENEEA. The CDR3 coding sequence is TGTGCCAGCAGACCGAGTGTTACTATGGCTCTCCTCACCTTC. It specifies CASRPSVTMALLTF.

V is TRBV4-2 and J is TRBJ1-2; TRBD1 aligns across 9 bases. V was pared by 5 bases and J by 2 bases, with 6 bases of the junction left unmatched. The CDR3 spans 15 residues. Looked up from germline, CDR1 is LGHNA and CDR2 is YNFKEQ. This CDR3 is CASSGRTGENYGYTF. The CDR3 coding sequence is TGTGCCAGCAGCGGGAGGACAGGGGAAAACTATGGCTACACCTTC.